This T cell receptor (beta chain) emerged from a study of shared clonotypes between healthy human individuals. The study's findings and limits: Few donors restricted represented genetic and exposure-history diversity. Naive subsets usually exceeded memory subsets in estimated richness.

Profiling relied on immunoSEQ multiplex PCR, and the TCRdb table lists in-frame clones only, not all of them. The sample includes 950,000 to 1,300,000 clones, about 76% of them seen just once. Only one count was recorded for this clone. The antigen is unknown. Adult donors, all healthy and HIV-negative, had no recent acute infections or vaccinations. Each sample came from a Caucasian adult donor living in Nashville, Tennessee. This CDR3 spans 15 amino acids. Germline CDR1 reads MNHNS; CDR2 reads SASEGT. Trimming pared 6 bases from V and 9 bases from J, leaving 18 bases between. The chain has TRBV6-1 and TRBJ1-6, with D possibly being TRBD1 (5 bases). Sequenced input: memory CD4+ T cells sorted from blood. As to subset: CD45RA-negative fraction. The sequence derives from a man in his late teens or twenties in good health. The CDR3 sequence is CASSALLGGGSPLHF. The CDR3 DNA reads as TGTGCCAGCAGCGCCCTCCTTGGGGGAGGTTCACCCCTCCACTTT.